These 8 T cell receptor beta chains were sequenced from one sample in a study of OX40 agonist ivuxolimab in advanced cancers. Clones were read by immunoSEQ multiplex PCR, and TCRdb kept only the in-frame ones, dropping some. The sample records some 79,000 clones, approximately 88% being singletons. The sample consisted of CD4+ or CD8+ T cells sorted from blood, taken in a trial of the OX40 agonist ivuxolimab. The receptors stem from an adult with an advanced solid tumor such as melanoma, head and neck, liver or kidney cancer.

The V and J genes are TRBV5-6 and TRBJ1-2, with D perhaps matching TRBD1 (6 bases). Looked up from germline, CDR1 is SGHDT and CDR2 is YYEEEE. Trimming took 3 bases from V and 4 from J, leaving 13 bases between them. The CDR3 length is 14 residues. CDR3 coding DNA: TGTGCCAGCAGCTATGGACAGCCAAGCTATGGCTACACCTTC. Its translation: CASSYGQPSYGYTF.

The DNA of the CDR3 is TGTGCCAGCAGCAACTACGAGCAGTACTTC. Its protein is CASSNYEQYF. The V gene is TRBV2, the J gene TRBJ2-7; D gene ambiguous. Trimming removed 6 bases from V and 3 bases from J, with 3 bases in between. The germline CDR1 and CDR2 sequences are SNHLY and FYNNEI. The CDR3 runs to 10 residues.

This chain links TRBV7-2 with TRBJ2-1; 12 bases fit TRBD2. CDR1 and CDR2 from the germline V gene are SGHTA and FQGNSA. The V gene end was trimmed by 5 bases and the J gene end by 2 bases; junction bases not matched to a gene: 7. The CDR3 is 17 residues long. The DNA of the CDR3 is TGTGCCAGCAGCCCCTCGACTAGCGGGAGAGCCTACAATGAGCAGTTCTTC. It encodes CASSPSTSGRAYNEQFF.

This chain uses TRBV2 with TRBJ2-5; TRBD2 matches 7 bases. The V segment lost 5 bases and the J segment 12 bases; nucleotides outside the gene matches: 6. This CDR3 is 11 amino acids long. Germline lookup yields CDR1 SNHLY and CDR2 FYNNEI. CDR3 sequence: CASSRLAVEYF. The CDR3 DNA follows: TGTGCCAGCAGTCGACTAGCAGTCGAGTACTTC.

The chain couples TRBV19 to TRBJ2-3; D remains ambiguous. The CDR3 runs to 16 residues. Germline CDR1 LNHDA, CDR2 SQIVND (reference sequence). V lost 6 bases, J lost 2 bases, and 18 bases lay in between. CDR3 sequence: CASSPPESPPTDTQYF. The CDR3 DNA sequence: TGTGCCAGTAGCCCTCCGGAGTCCCCCCCCACAGATACGCAGTATTTT.

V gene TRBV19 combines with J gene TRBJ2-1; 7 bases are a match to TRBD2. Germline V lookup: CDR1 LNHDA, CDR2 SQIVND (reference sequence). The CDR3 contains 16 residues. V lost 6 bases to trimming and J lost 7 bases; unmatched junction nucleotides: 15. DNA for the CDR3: TGTGCCAGTAGCAAGTTGGGGGAGGGCCTTCGGAATGAGCAGTTCTTC. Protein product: CASSKLGEGLRNEQFF. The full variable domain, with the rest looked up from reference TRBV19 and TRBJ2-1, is DGGITQSPKYLFRKEGQNVTLSCEQNLNHDAMYWYRQDPGQGLRLIYYSQIVNDFQKGDIAEGYSVSREKKESFPLTVTSAQKNPTAFYLCASSKLGEGLRNEQFFGPGTRLTVL.

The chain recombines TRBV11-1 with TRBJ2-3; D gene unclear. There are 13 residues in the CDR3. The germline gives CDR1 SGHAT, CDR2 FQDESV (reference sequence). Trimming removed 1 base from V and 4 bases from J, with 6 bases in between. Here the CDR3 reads CASSLVFADTQYF. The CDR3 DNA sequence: TGTGCCAGCAGCTTAGTTTTTGCAGATACGCAGTATTTT. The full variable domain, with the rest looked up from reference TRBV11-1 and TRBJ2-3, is EAEVAQSPRYKITEKSQAVAFWCDPISGHATLYWYRQILGQGPELLVQFQDESVVDDSQLPKDRFSAERLKGVDSTLKIQPAELGDSAMYLCASSLVFADTQYFGPGTRLTVL.

The chain's CDR3 is CASSPFPQETQYF. The CDR3 bases are TGTGCCAGCAGCCCCTTTCCACAAGAGACCCAGTACTTC. J is TRBJ2-5 and V is TRBV9; no reliable D call. Trimming shortened V by 4 bases and J by 2 bases, and 9 bases separated the two germline ends. There are 13 residues in the CDR3. The germline CDR1 and CDR2 sequences are SGDLS and YYNGEE.